This TCR beta chain appears in the sequencing data of a study of blood T cells in healthy people across ages. A word on this clonotype: The antigen is not known.

Notes on the study in general: Unsorted PBMC input precluded a conclusive naive versus antigen-experienced comparison. Percentage of naive T cells showed a strong correlation with TCR beta diversity. Measured against age, TCR beta diversity per million T cells decreased in a roughly linear manner.

A second PCR of 7 to 11 cycles used a sample-barcoded 5' primer and a J-beta primer mix. TCRdb re-derived calls from the 5' RACE reads in MiXCR, one entry per CDR3 protein. The sample records roughly 1,300,000 distinct CDR3 sequences, 59% being singletons. The V gene end was trimmed by 4 bases and the J gene end by 1 base; junction bases not matched to a gene: 9. This CDR3 is 17 amino acids long. The source material was blood. V usage is TRBV12-3 or TRBV12-4 and J usage is TRBJ2-5; 10 bases line up with TRBD2. The TCR sequence derives from a man younger than 35 in good health. The CDR3 is CASSSELAGNLQETQYF. CDR3 bases: TGTGCCAGCAGTTCCGAACTAGCGGGAAACCTCCAAGAGACCCAGTACTTC.